This T cell receptor beta chain was identified during a study of blood T cell repertoires in COVID-19. Study-level background: In each case, the material was cDNA or gDNA derived from T cells, B-cell-depleted T cells, or PBMCs.

In the original processing: Scientists estimated how many nucleated cells there were by amplifying reference gene primers. Sequencing used immunoSEQ multiplex PCR; TCRdb keeps in-frame clones, though not all of them. The V and J calls and the clone size are those of that table, but D and trimming were determined from the DNA. The table lists over 130,000 clones, 80% to 90% of them singletons. Germline V gene sequence: CDR1 PRHDT, CDR2 FYEKMQ (reference sequence). With V trimmed by 5 bases and J by 0 bases, 8 bases remained unmatched. This CDR3 spans 17 amino acids. This chain connects TRBV13 to TRBJ2-3; 10 bases map to TRBD2. The specimen was peripheral blood. The sequence was obtained from a man between 65 and 85 years old with acute or convalescent COVID-19. CDR3 DNA sequence: TGTGCCAGCAGCCAAAGGACTAGCGGTCCCAGCACAGATACGCAGTATTTT. Translating gives CASSQRTSGPSTDTQYF.